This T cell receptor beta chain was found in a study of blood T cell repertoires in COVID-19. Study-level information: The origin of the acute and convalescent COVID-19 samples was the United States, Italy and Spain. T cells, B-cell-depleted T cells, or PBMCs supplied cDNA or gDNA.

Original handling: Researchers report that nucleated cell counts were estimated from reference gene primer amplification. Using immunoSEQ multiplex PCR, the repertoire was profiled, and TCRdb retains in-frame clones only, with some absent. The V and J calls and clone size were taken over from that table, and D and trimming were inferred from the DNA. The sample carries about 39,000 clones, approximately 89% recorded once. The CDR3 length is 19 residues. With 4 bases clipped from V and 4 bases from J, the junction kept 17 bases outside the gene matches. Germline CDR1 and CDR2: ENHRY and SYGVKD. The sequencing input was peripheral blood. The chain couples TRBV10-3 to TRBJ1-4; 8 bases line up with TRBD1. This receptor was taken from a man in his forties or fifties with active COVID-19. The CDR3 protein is CAISGGAGGVRRGNEKLFF. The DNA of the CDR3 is TGTGCCATCAGTGGAGGGGCAGGGGGCGTTCGTAGGGGTAATGAAAAACTGTTTTTT.